Listed below are T cell receptor beta chains from one sample, sequenced in a study of cytomegalovirus exposure and HLA in healthy donors. Method: immunoSEQ multiplex PCR; TCRdb's copy keeps in-frame clones and lacks some. Found here are nearly 110,000 clones, roughly 82% of them singletons; the top ten hold 2.5% to 3%. The specimen sequenced was PBMCs. The source is a male donor in good health and CMV-seropositive. Both conserved end residues are part of each CDR3. Not every row has a clone size; where given, it reads once, few, many or a size class.

v_gene	abundance	CDR3aa
TRBV19	NA	CATRQGSSGNTIYF
TRBV20-1	NA	CSAATGEGYTF
TRBV6-5	few	CASRGQPNTEAFF
TRBV28	NA	CASSLLGLAGDDTGELFF
TRBV6-1	NA	CASSTQVNTEAFF
TRBV9	NA	CASSVSSTTGNNEQFF
TRBV19	NA	CASSIAAVTGELFF
TRBV9	NA	CASSFLVNPYNEQFF
TRBV4-2	NA	CASSQAAGTNYGYTF
TRBV5-1	NA	CASSPTQGTYNSPLHF
TRBV30	NA	CAWSVVGGEQYF
TRBV7-9	few	CASSLPRHYEQYF
TRBV7-9	NA	CASSLTGVGEAFF
TRBV9	once	CASSTRLAQPYNEQFF
TRBV27	NA	CASSLWTSGHNNEQFF
TRBV5-6	NA	CASSFSVNEQYF
TRBV28	NA	CASSPPRTGGKGQPQHF
TRBV19	NA	CASSSGTGSNQPQHF
TRBV4-1	NA	CASESTSGSSYNEQFF
TRBV5-1	NA	CASSGGSSYEQYF
TRBV7-6	NA	CASSLQTGGTDTQYF
TRBV5-1	few	CASSLEWPNNQPQHF
TRBV28	NA	CASSLTGDSYGYTF
TRBV4-1	NA	CASSQEERSTDTQYF
TRBV5-8	NA	CASSRFTTASLTGELFF
TRBV15	NA	CATGAGGYEQYF
TRBV14	NA	CASSQDRWDGYTF
TRBV15	NA	CATSRTGASTDTQYF
TRBV7-3	NA	CASSSQGDRGADTQYF
TRBV2	NA	CASRRQGVVNQPQHF
TRBV30	NA	CALEAGATKAFF
TRBV7-2	few	CASSLDLGLGGYTF
TRBV14	few	CASSQKQGRSPLNF
TRBV5-4	NA	CASSTAGTGRLYEQYF
TRBV9	NA	CASSAETDQETQYF
TRBV27	few	CASSIPPDRGLETQYF
TRBV28	NA	CASSLRGDNSPLHF
TRBV25-1	few	CASSARTVPYEQYF
TRBV7-8	NA	CASSARIRDIRPHQPQHF
TRBV7-2	NA	CASSALAGGRSSYEQYF
TRBV5-1	NA	CASSLGGGPGEQFF
TRBV18	NA	CASSPGQVSYNEQFF
TRBV27	NA	CASREPGQGSYGYTF
TRBV10-3	NA	CAIRRGRKDEQYF
TRBV10-2	NA	CASSDGRGYTF
TRBV7-9	NA	CASSLRPAGSQQFF
TRBV5-1	NA	CASSLLNRGNTEAFF
TRBV4-3	NA	CASSQDGRGAYNEQFF
TRBV12-5	NA	CASGLQGTIEGYTF
TRBV7-9	NA	CASSLGGGEQFF